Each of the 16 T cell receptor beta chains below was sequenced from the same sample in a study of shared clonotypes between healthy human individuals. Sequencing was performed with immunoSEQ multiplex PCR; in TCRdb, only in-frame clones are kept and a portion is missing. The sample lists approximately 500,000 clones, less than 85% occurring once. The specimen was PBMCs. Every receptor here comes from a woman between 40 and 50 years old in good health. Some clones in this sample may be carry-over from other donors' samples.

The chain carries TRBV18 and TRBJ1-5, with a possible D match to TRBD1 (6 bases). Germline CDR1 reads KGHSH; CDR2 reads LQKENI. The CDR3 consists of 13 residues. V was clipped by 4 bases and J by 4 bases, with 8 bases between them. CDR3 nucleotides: TGTGCCAGCTCACTCACAGGGAATCAGCCCCAGCATTTT. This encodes CASSLTGNQPQHF.

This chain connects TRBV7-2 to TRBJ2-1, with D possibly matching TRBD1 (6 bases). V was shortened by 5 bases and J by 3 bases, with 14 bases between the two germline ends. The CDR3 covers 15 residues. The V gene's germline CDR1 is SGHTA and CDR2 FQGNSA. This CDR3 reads CASSPQGGLYNEQFF. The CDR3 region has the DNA TGTGCCAGCAGCCCCCAAGGGGGTCTCTACAATGAGCAGTTCTTC.

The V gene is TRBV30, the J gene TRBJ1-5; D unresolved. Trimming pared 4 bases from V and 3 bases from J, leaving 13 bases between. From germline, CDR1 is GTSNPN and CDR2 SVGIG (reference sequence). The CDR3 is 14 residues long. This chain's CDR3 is CAWTRGTVNQPQHF. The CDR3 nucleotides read TGTGCCTGGACCCGTGGAACAGTCAATCAGCCCCAGCATTTT.

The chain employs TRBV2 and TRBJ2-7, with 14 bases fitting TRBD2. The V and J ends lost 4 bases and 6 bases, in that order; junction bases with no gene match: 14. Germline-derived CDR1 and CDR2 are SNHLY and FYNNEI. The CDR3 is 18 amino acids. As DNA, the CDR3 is TGTGCCAGCAGTGGACTAGCGGGAGGGCTACTGAATGTTGTCGAGCAGTACTTC. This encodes CASSGLAGGLLNVVEQYF.

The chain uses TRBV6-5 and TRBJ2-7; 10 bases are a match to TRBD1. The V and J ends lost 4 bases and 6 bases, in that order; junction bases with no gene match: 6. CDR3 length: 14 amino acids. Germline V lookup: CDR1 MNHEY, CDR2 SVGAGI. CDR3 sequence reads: CASSFRDRGGEQYF. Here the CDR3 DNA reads TGTGCCAGCAGTTTCCGGGACAGGGGTGGCGAGCAGTACTTC.

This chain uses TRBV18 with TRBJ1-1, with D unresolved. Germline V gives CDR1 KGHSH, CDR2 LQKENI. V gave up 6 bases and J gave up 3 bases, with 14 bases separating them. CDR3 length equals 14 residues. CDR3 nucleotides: TGTGCCAGCTCCCCCGGCTCCTGGGACACTGAAGCTTTCTTT. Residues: CASSPGSWDTEAFF.

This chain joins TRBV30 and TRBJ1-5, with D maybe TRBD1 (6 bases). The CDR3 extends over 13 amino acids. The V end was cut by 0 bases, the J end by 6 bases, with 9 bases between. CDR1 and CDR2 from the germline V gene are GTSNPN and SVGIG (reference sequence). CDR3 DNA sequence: TGTGCCTGGAGTGTACAGGGAGCTCAGCCCCAGCATTTT. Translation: CAWSVQGAQPQHF.

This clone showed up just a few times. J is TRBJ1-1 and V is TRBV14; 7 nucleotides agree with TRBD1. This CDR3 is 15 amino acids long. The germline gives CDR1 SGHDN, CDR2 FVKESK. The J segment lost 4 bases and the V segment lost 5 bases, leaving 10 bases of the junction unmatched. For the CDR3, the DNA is TGTGCCAGCAGCATACTACAGGGGTTGGGCACTGAAGCTTTCTTT. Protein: CASSILQGLGTEAFF.

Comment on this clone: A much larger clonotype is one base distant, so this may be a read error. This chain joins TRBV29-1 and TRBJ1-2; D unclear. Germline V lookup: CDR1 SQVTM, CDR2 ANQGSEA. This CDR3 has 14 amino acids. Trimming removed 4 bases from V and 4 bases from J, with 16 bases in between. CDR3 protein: CSVVGGDMGYGYTF. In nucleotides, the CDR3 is TGCAGCGTTGTGGGCGGGGATATGGGCTATGGCTACACCTTC. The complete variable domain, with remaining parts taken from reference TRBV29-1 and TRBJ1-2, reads SAVISQKPSRDICQRGTSLTIQCQVDSQVTMMFWYRQQPGQSLTLIATANQGSEATYESGFVIDKFPISRPNLTFSTLTVSNMSPEDSSIYLCSVVGGDMGYGYTFGSGTRLTVV.

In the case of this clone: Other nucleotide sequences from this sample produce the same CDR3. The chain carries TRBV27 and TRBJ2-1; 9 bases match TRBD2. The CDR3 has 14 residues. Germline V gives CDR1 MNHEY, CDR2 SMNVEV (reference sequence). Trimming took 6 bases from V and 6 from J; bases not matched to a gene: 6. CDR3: CASSLGLAGNEQFF. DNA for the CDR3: TGTGCCAGCAGCCTGGGACTAGCAGGCAATGAGCAGTTCTTC.

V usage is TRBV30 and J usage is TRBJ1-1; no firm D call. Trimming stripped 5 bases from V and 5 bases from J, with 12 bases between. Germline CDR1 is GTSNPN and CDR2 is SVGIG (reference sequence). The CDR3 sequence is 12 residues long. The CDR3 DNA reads TGTGCCTGGGGTGGCGGTCGGACTGAAGCTTTCTTT. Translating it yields CAWGGGRTEAFF. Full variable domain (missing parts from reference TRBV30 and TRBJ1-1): SQTIHQWPATLVQPVGSPLSLECTVEGTSNPNLYWYRQAAGRGLQLLFYSVGIGQISSEVPQNLSASRPQDRQFILSSKKLLLSDSGFYLCAWGGGRTEAFFGQGTRLTVV.

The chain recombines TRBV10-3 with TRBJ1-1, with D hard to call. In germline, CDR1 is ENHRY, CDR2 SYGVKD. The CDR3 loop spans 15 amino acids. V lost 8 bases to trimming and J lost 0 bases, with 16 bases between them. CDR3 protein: CAISLGVILNTEAFF. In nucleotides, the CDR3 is TGTGCCATCTCCCTTGGCGTTATCTTGAACACTGAAGCTTTCTTT.

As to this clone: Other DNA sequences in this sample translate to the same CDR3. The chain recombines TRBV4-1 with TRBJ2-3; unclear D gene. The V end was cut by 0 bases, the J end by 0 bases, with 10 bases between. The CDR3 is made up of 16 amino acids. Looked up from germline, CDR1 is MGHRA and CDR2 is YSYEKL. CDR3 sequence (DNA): TGCGCCAGCAGCCAAGATGGTCGGACCAGCACAGATACGCAGTATTTT. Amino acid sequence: CASSQDGRTSTDTQYF.

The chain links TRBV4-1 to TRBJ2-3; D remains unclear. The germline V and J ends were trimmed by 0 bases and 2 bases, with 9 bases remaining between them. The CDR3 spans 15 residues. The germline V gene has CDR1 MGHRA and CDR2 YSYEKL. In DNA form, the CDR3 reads TGCGCCAGCAGCCAAGAAGGAACGCACACAGATACGCAGTATTTT. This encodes CASSQEGTHTDTQYF.

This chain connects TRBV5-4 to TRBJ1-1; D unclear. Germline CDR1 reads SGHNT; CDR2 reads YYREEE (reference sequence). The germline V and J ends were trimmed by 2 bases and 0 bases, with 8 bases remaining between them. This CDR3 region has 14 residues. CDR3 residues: CASSFGLLNTEAFF. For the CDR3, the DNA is TGTGCCAGCAGCTTTGGGCTCTTGAACACTGAAGCTTTCTTT.

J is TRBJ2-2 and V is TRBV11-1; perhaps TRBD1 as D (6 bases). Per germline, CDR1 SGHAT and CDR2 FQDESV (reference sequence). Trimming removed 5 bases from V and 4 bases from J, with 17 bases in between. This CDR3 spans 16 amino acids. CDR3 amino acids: CASSRGRGRTTGELFF. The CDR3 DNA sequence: TGTGCCAGCAGCCGGGGCAGGGGTCGTACCACCGGGGAGCTGTTTTTT. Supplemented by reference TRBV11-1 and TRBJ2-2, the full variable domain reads EAEVAQSPRYKITEKSQAVAFWCDPISGHATLYWYRQILGQGPELLVQFQDESVVDDSQLPKDRFSAERLKGVDSTLKIQPAELGDSAMYLCASSRGRGRTTGELFFGEGSRLTVL.